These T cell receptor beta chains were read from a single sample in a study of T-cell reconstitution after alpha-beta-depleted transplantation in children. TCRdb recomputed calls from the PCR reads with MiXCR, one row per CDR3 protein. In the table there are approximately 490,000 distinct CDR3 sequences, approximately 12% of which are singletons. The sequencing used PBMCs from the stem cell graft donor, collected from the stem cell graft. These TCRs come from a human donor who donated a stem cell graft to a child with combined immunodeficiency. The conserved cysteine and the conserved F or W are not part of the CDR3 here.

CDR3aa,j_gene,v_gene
ASSLFAGNTEAF,TRBJ1-1,TRBV6-5
ASKKQGGGYGYT,TRBJ1-2,TRBV6-5
ASSLRSPPQY,TRBJ2-3,TRBV12-3/TRBV12-4
ASSYSILRLSRWLQY,TRBJ2-7,TRBV6-2/TRBV6-3
ASRLGGRESTGELF,TRBJ2-2,TRBV12-3/TRBV12-4
ASSPGTGDNEQF,TRBJ2-1,TRBV13
ASSAGLGGKETQY,TRBJ2-5,TRBV9
ASGRGHTQY,TRBJ2-3,TRBV12-3/TRBV12-4
ASSLGSNRHTEAF,TRBJ1-1,TRBV7-2
ASSLDAGGRSEAF,TRBJ1-1,TRBV7-2
ASRPTSLAGSYNEQF,TRBJ2-1,TRBV27
SVETSESYEQY,TRBJ2-7,TRBV29-1
ATSDLSGMTQY,TRBJ2-3,TRBV24-1
ATSDFWDRGRGELF,TRBJ2-2,TRBV24-1
ASSLGRGGNEQF,TRBJ2-1,TRBV7-8
ASRFGTGGRNEQF,TRBJ2-1,TRBV7-9
ASRRTGGNQETQY,TRBJ2-5,TRBV4-2
ASSQDLPGQHSNQPQH,TRBJ1-5,TRBV4-2
ASSFRTREETQY,TRBJ2-5,TRBV11-2
ASSSRDRSYDYT,TRBJ1-2,TRBV11-2
ASSPPDRGSGELF,TRBJ2-2,TRBV9
ASSPPPRDLNTGELF,TRBJ2-2,TRBV7-6
ATSRGVGSYEQY,TRBJ2-7,TRBV15
SASPSGTRDTQY,TRBJ2-3,TRBV20-1
SATTESAFDTQY,TRBJ2-3,TRBV20-1
ASSYSTLGWDTEAF,TRBJ1-1,TRBV6-5
SAAEENSRMSSGAYEQY,TRBJ2-7,TRBV20-1
ASRRGGTEAF,TRBJ1-1,TRBV27
SVEENKRAGEQY,TRBJ2-7,TRBV29-1
ASSLQSHRDQETQY,TRBJ2-5,TRBV3-1
SASRRNQPQH,TRBJ1-5,TRBV20-1
ASSLDLSYNSPLH,TRBJ1-6,TRBV5-1
ASGTSGTQETQY,TRBJ2-5,TRBV7-8
ASSWVGWTTEAF,TRBJ1-1,TRBV7-9
AWRGTPVETQY,TRBJ2-5,TRBV30
ASSPWTGTPYNEQF,TRBJ2-1,TRBV7-9
ASSPWAEHRGGLRVRDTEAF,TRBJ1-1,TRBV18
ASSQDQGMVPQY,TRBJ2-5,TRBV7-9
AWSHHGGRETQY,TRBJ2-5,TRBV30
ASSYLSRDNEQF,TRBJ2-1,TRBV6-2/TRBV6-3
ASSHTEGAGKLF,TRBJ1-4,TRBV12-3/TRBV12-4
ASRDPEKYNEQF,TRBJ2-1,TRBV10-2
ATSDESTGGRVTTQY,TRBJ2-3,TRBV24-1
ASSQEGTSSYEQY,TRBJ2-7,TRBV4-2
ASSPVTGAQPQH,TRBJ1-5,TRBV7-9
AWTGGGQITGKLF,TRBJ1-4,TRBV30
ASSLVVGDTQY,TRBJ2-3,TRBV7-9
SALYTGVDTQY,TRBJ2-3,TRBV20-1
ASSFGPLLAGNTDTQY,TRBJ2-3,TRBV5-1
AWAPPDRVSGNTIY,TRBJ1-3,TRBV30
ASSDPDRGFEANYGYT,TRBJ1-2,TRBV6-4